The 27 T cell receptor beta chains below come from one sample, sequenced in a study of T cell changes during pregnancy in multiple sclerosis. The protocol was immunoSEQ multiplex PCR, while the TCRdb copy is restricted to in-frame clones and leaves out a portion. The sample comprises approximately 50,000 clones, around 94% of which are singletons, and 0.65% to 0.7% rests with the top ten. The specimen was CD4+ T cells from peripheral blood mononuclear cells, collected in the third trimester of pregnancy. The receptors were sampled from a female donor with multiple sclerosis, enrolled in a pregnancy study.

This chain joins TRBV14 and TRBJ1-3; perhaps TRBD1 as D (5 bases). Germline assignment: CDR1 SGHDN and CDR2 FVKESK. The CDR3 is made up of 15 amino acids. V dropped 4 bases and J dropped 2 bases, with 12 bases sitting between them. The chain's CDR3 is CASSPMAGPGNTIYF. The CDR3 bases are TGTGCCAGCAGCCCCATGGCAGGGCCTGGAAACACCATATATTTT.

This clone appeared once. The chain employs TRBV7-3 and TRBJ2-1, with 8 bases fitting TRBD2. CDR3 length equals 15 residues. Germline V gene data show CDR1 as SGHTA and CDR2 as FQGTGA. V shed 5 bases and J 2 bases; nucleotides not matched to a gene: 5. The CDR3: CASSRREVPYNEQFF. CDR3 sequence (DNA): TGTGCCAGCAGCAGGCGGGAGGTACCCTACAATGAGCAGTTCTTC.

The chain couples TRBV9 to TRBJ2-2; the D is unclear. CDR3 length: 16 residues. V was trimmed by 0 bases and J by 1 base, leaving 10 bases between them. Germline values: CDR1 SGDLS, CDR2 YYNGEE. In DNA form, the CDR3 reads TGTGCCAGCAGCGTAGACCTAGTGGGGAACACCGGGGAGCTGTTTTTT. Translating it yields CASSVDLVGNTGELFF. Full variable domain (outside the CDR3, taken from reference TRBV9 and TRBJ2-2): DSGVTQTPKHLITATGQRVTLRCSPRSGDLSVYWYQQSLDQGLQFLIQYYNGEERAKGNILERFSAQQFPDLHSELNLSSLELGDSALYFCASSVDLVGNTGELFFGEGSRLTVL.

The V and J genes are TRBV11-2 and TRBJ1-2; the match to TRBD1 covers 10 bases. CDR1 and CDR2 (germline): SGHAT, FQNNGV. This CDR3 spans 16 amino acids. Trimming at V came to 3 bases and at J to 5 bases, leaving 9 bases not matched to a gene. The chain's CDR3 is CASSFSSRDRGYGYTF. CDR3 nucleotides: TGTGCCAGCAGCTTTTCCTCCCGGGACAGGGGATATGGCTACACCTTC.

V usage is TRBV4-1 and J usage is TRBJ1-2; D gene unclear. V was pared by 3 bases and J by 5 bases, with 13 bases between. The germline V gene has CDR1 MGHRA and CDR2 YSYEKL. The CDR3 is 14 residues long. CDR3 in DNA: TGCGCCAGCAGCCAGGTATCCGGGAGATATGGCTACACCTTC. As protein: CASSQVSGRYGYTF.

V usage is TRBV11-2 and J usage is TRBJ2-1, with a tentative D call TRBD2 (6 bases). This CDR3 has 14 amino acids. V was trimmed by 5 bases and J by 7 bases, leaving 15 bases between them. Per germline, CDR1 SGHAT and CDR2 FQNNGV. The CDR3 sequence is CASSSRAGRNEQFF. CDR3 sequence (DNA): TGTGCCAGCAGCAGCCGGGCGGGGAGGAATGAGCAGTTCTTC.

This clone was observed once. The chain carries TRBV5-4 and TRBJ2-2; 8 bases agree with TRBD2. CDR3 size: 14 residues. Germline loops: CDR1 SGHNT, CDR2 YYREEE (reference sequence). V was clipped by 3 bases and J by 4 bases; unmatched bases: 2. CDR3 DNA sequence: TGTGCCAGCAGCTGGAGCGGGAGCACCGGGGAGCTGTTTTTT. Translating it yields CASSWSGSTGELFF.

The chain employs TRBV5-1 and TRBJ2-1; TRBD2 matches 8 bases. CDR3 length: 15 residues. V was clipped by 6 bases and J by 8 bases; unmatched bases: 13. Germline CDR1 SGHRS, CDR2 YFSETQ. CDR3 DNA: TGCGCCAGCACCCAGGGACTAGGTATCTCCTATGAGCAGTTCTTC. Protein product: CASTQGLGISYEQFF.

With regard to this clone: One junction end does not reproduce the germline sequence, and a read error may be involved. This chain joins TRBV29-1 and TRBJ2-7, with 13 bases lining up with TRBD2. CDR1 and CDR2 from the germline V gene are SQVTM and ANQGSEA. This CDR3 has 12 amino acids. The CDR3 DNA sequence: TGCAGCGCCGTACTAGCGGGAGGGGGACTGAACTTC. This codes for CSAVLAGGGLNF.

DNA for the CDR3: TGTGCCAGCAGGCTAGCGGGAGGGCCCGGCGGGGAGCTGTTTTTT. Its translation is CASRLAGGPGGELFF. The rearrangement uses TRBV2 and TRBJ2-2; 12 bases fit TRBD2. This CDR3 has 15 residues. The V gene end was trimmed by 6 bases and the J gene end by 7 bases; junction bases not matched to a gene: 6. Per the germline V gene, CDR1 is SNHLY and CDR2 is FYNNEI.

The V call is TRBV5-1, the J call TRBJ2-7, with TRBD1 matching 9 bases. CDR1 SGHRS and CDR2 YFSETQ come from the germline V gene. Trimming removed 5 bases from V and 3 bases from J; junction bases left unmatched: 12. This CDR3 is built from 16 residues. DNA of the CDR3: TGCGCCAGCAGTAGCACCGGGACAGGGTACGTCTACGAGCAGTACTTC. Protein product: CASSSTGTGYVYEQYF.

The CDR3 loop reads CATVEKSGSGNEQFF. The CDR3 region has the DNA TGTGCCACCGTAGAAAAAAGCGGTTCGGGCAATGAGCAGTTCTTC. V gene TRBV15 combines with J gene TRBJ2-1; D perhaps matches TRBD2 (5 bases). Germline lookup yields CDR1 LNHNV and CDR2 YYDKDF (reference sequence). Trimming cost V 8 bases and J 6 bases, with 20 bases left between them. The CDR3 runs to 15 residues. The whole variable domain, filled in from reference TRBV15 and TRBJ2-1, reads DAMVIQNPRYQVTQFGKPVTLSCSQTLNHNVMYWYQQKSSQAPKLLFHYYDKDFNNEADTPDNFQSRRPNTSFCFLDIRSPGLGDTAMYLCATVEKSGSGNEQFFGPGTRLTVL.

J is TRBJ1-2 and V is TRBV29-1, with D hard to call. CDR1 is SQVTM, CDR2 ANQGSEA, per germline. The CDR3 is 14 residues long. V was clipped by 2 bases and J by 2 bases, with 12 bases between them. CDR3 coding DNA: TGCAGCGTTGAAAGAGGGAGCTCCAACTATGGCTACACCTTC. It yields the protein CSVERGSSNYGYTF.

This clone was seen more than once but under ten times. The chain combines TRBV7-3 with TRBJ2-1; 8 bases align to TRBD1. V lost 5 bases to trimming and J lost 6 bases; unmatched junction nucleotides: 6. The CDR3 consists of 14 residues. CDR1 SGHTA and CDR2 FQGTGA come from the germline V gene. The CDR3 DNA reads TGTGCCAGCAGCCTCGGACAGGGAGGCAATGAGCAGTTCTTC. Translated: CASSLGQGGNEQFF.

The V and J genes are TRBV15 and TRBJ1-4, with 8 bases identical to TRBD1. The V and J ends lost 3 bases and 3 bases, in that order; junction bases with no gene match: 9. The germline V gene encodes CDR1 LNHNV and CDR2 YYDKDF (reference sequence). This CDR3 has 17 residues. The CDR3 here is CATSRDDRGWANEKLFF. CDR3 nucleotides: TGTGCCACCAGCAGGGACGACAGGGGCTGGGCTAATGAAAAACTGTTTTTT.

The CDR3 region is CASVTGVYGYTF. CDR3 DNA: TGTGCCAGCGTAACCGGGGTCTATGGCTACACCTTC. This chain links TRBV28 with TRBJ1-2; no definite D call. The CDR3 is 12 residues long. In germline, CDR1 is MDHEN, CDR2 SYDVKM. V was trimmed by 8 bases and J by 4 bases, leaving 11 bases between them.

This clone was recorded a few times. CDR3 sequence reads: CASSTTMNTEAFF. In nucleotides, the CDR3 is TGTGCCAGCAGTACTACCATGAACACTGAAGCTTTCTTT. J is TRBJ1-1 and V is TRBV2, with no clear D. With 5 bases removed from V and 0 bases from J, the gap between germline ends came to 7 bases. The CDR3 consists of 13 residues. From germline, CDR1 is SNHLY and CDR2 FYNNEI.

This clone was observed a handful of times. The chain uses TRBV27 and TRBJ1-1, with 8 bases identical to TRBD1. Germline V gene lookup returns CDR1 MNHEY and CDR2 SMNVEV (reference sequence). J lost 10 bases, V lost 6 bases, and 16 bases had no gene match. CDR3 length equals 15 residues. In DNA, the CDR3 is TGTGCCAGCAGCTCCGTCTCTTTCAGGGGGCGCGGAGCTTTCTTT. The encoded protein is CASSSVSFRGRGAFF.

The chain links TRBV27 to TRBJ1-2, with 7 positions matching TRBD1. The V gene end was trimmed by 5 bases and the J gene end by 7 bases; junction bases not matched to a gene: 10. This CDR3 is 14 amino acids long. From germline, CDR1 is MNHEY and CDR2 SMNVEV (reference sequence). The DNA of the CDR3 is TGTGCCAGCAGTCCGACAGGGAGTGTATCTGGCTACACCTTC. As protein: CASSPTGSVSGYTF.

The table lists this clone with a count of one. Other nucleotide sequences in the sample specify the same CDR3. The CDR3 bases are TGTGCCTGGAGTGCGGGGGGGGATCAGCCCCAGCATTTT. Its translation: CAWSAGGDQPQHF. The gene calls are TRBV30 and TRBJ1-5; possible D gene TRBD1, 5 bases. Germline V gene sequence: CDR1 GTSNPN, CDR2 SVGIG (reference sequence). V was pared by 1 base and J by 5 bases, with 9 bases between. The CDR3 is made up of 13 amino acids.

The chain is built from TRBV2 and TRBJ1-1; maybe TRBD1 (6 bases). The CDR3 is 14 residues long. V was shortened by 7 bases and J by 1 base, with 13 bases between the two germline ends. The germline CDR1 and CDR2 sequences are SNHLY and FYNNEI. CDR3 DNA sequence: TGTGCCAGCACCCAAGGGGGGGGGAACACTGAAGCTTTCTTT. Its translation: CASTQGGGNTEAFF.

Here the CDR3 reads CASSFRGRLSTDTQYF. The CDR3 nucleotides read TGTGCCAGCAGCTTCAGGGGAAGACTTAGCACAGATACGCAGTATTTT. This sequence joins TRBV5-4 and TRBJ2-3, with D possibly matching TRBD1 (6 bases). The germline V and J ends were trimmed by 2 bases and 0 bases, with 13 bases remaining between them. From germline, CDR1 is SGHNT and CDR2 YYREEE (reference sequence). The CDR3 sequence is 16 residues long.

The chain links TRBV9 to TRBJ2-7; TRBD2 matches 7 bases. This CDR3 spans 13 amino acids. Germline lookup yields CDR1 SGDLS and CDR2 YYNGEE. V shed 0 bases, J shed 5 bases, and the junction held 2 bases outside the gene matches. The CDR3 spells CASSVGLAHEQYF. CDR3 sequence (DNA): TGTGCCAGCAGCGTAGGACTAGCCCACGAGCAGTACTTC.

This chain links TRBV28 with TRBJ1-2; D gene uncertain. The ends were cut back, 2 bases at V and 8 bases at J, with 9 bases in the middle. Germline CDR1 reads MDHEN; CDR2 reads SYDVKM. CDR3 length: 12 residues. The CDR3 sequence is CASSLMESGYTF. In DNA, the CDR3 is TGTGCCAGCAGTTTAATGGAGTCGGGCTACACCTTC.

V gene TRBV6-1 combines with J gene TRBJ1-2; tentatively, D is TRBD1 (6 bases). CDR1 is MNHNS and CDR2 is SASEGT in the germline V gene. Trimming removed 5 bases at V and 3 bases at J, with 13 bases between. This CDR3 is built from 14 residues. The CDR3: CASSTSQGYYGYTF. The CDR3 nucleotides are TGTGCCAGCAGTACCTCCCAGGGGTACTATGGCTACACCTTC.

The rearrangement uses TRBV2 and TRBJ2-5, with 7 bases that match TRBD1. The germline V gene encodes CDR1 SNHLY and CDR2 FYNNEI. V gave up 4 bases and J gave up 2 bases; unmatched junction bases: 7. The CDR3 has 15 residues. The CDR3: CASSGATGRQETQYF. In DNA, the CDR3 is TGTGCCAGCAGTGGGGCGACAGGGAGACAAGAGACCCAGTACTTC.

The rearrangement links TRBV6-5 to TRBJ2-1; D possibly corresponds to TRBD2 (5 bases). Germline V gene lookup returns CDR1 MNHEY and CDR2 SVGAGI. The CDR3 loop spans 14 amino acids. With 7 bases removed from V and 7 bases from J, the gap between germline ends came to 17 bases. DNA for the CDR3: TGTGCCAGCACCCCCGGGGTAGCTGGTAATGAGCAGTTCTTC. Translation gives CASTPGVAGNEQFF.